The sample holds many counts of the clone carrying this TCR beta chain. The data belong to a study of spatial heterogeneity in lung cancer. TCRdb re-called the 5' RACE reads with MiXCR, one entry per CDR3 protein. The sample yields approximately 39,000 distinct CDR3 sequences, roughly 7.8% seen once. From germline, CDR1 is LGHDT and CDR2 YNNKEL (reference sequence). The CDR3 contains 16 residues. V trimming: 0 bases; J trimming: 6 bases; junction bases outside the gene matches: 7. Stated time point: blood at routine non-recurrence follow-up after resection. The sequence came from a male donor with early-stage non-small cell lung cancer. The rearrangement links TRBV3-1 to TRBJ1-5, with 8 bases aligning to TRBD1. The specimen was PBMCs, collected at follow-up. The CDR3, as DNA: TGTGCCAGCAGCCAAGATACTACAGGGGGGGGTCAGCCCCAGCATTTT. This gives the protein CASSQDTTGGGQPQHF.